The 12 T cell receptor beta chains below come from one sample, sequenced in a study of human T cells and chemical hapten exposure. TCRdb used MiXCR to reprocess the 5' RACE reads, holding one entry per CDR3 protein. This sample carries about 80,000 distinct CDR3 sequences, less than 9.5% of them seen once, and the ten largest clones take about 2.2%. Total RNA was extracted from unfractionated whole blood. The receptors shown here come from a male donor in good health.

This clonotype was recorded many times. DNA for the CDR3: TGTGCCAGCAGCCATGGGACTTCCTATGGCTACACCTTC. It is translated as CASSHGTSYGYTF. The chain combines TRBV14 with TRBJ1-2, with D possibly matching TRBD1 (5 bases). V was cut by 3 bases and J by 4 bases, with 9 bases left in between. The CDR3 has 13 amino acids. Germline loops: CDR1 SGHDN, CDR2 FVKESK. Full variable domain (remainder filled in from reference TRBV14 and TRBJ1-2): EAGVTQFPSHSVIEKGQTVTLRCDPISGHDNLYWYRRVMGKEIKFLLHFVKESKQDESGMPNNRFLAERTGGTYSTLKVQPAELEDSGVYFCASSHGTSYGYTFGSGTRLTVV.

This clonotype occurred a few times. V and J are TRBV24-1 and TRBJ1-1; 10 nucleotides agree with TRBD1. The CDR3 covers 17 residues. The J segment lost 4 bases and the V segment lost 0 bases, leaving 7 bases of the junction unmatched. The V gene's germline CDR1 is KGHDR and CDR2 SFDVKD. The CDR3 DNA follows: TGTGCCACCAGTGATTTGCTATCCGGACAGGGGGGCACTGAAGCTTTCTTT. It is translated as CATSDLLSGQGGTEAFF.

This clonotype occurred a few times. The rearrangement links TRBV5-4 to TRBJ2-3, with no clear D. V shed 1 base and J shed 0 bases, with 12 bases lying between them. This CDR3 is built from 16 residues. In germline, CDR1 is SGHNT, CDR2 YYREEE (reference sequence). This CDR3 is CASSLKRLPSTDTQYF. The CDR3, as DNA: TGTGCCAGCAGCTTGAAGCGTCTCCCTAGCACAGATACGCAGTATTTT.

This clonotype was seen ten or more times. The V call is TRBV5-1, the J call TRBJ1-3; 7 bases align to TRBD1. V was clipped by 4 bases and J by 0 bases; unmatched bases: 7. This CDR3 is built from 16 residues. Per the germline V gene, CDR1 is SGHRS and CDR2 is YFSETQ. CDR3 amino acids: CASSEETGHSGNTIYF. As DNA, the CDR3 is TGCGCCAGCAGCGAAGAGACAGGGCACTCTGGAAACACCATATATTTT.

This clonotype was counted between two and nine times. The rearrangement links TRBV19 to TRBJ1-5, with unresolved D. From germline, CDR1 is LNHDA and CDR2 SQIVND (reference sequence). The CDR3 is 16 amino acids. Trimming left V 3 bases short and J 0 bases short, with 12 bases between. The CDR3 DNA is TGTGCCAGTAGTATGCCAGGAACTTATAGCAATCAGCCCCAGCATTTT. It translates to CASSMPGTYSNQPQHF.

The rearrangement uses TRBV20-1 and TRBJ1-1; possibly TRBD1 for D (5 bases). Trimming cost V 5 bases and J 4 bases, with 8 bases left between them. Germline V gene lookup returns CDR1 DFQATT and CDR2 SNEGSKA (reference sequence). The CDR3 runs to 11 residues. In nucleotides, the CDR3 is TGCAGTGCTCGAGGGGTCACTGAAGCTTTCTTT. This codes for CSARGVTEAFF.

The V call is TRBV12-3 or TRBV12-4, the J call TRBJ2-7; a possible D gene is TRBD1 (6 bases). Between the trimmed V and J ends, which lost 6 bases and 0 bases, there was a span of 15 bases. CDR3 length equals 15 residues. CDR3 residues: CASSPGVSFSYEQYF. The CDR3 DNA is TGTGCCAGCAGCCCAGGGGTCTCCTTCTCCTACGAGCAGTACTTC.

This clonotype came up many times. The V call is TRBV11-2, the J call TRBJ2-1, with 8 positions matching TRBD2. CDR1 and CDR2 from the germline V gene are SGHAT and FQNNGV. The ends lost 1 base at V and 4 bases at J; junction bases unmatched: 3. The CDR3 is made up of 15 amino acids. The CDR3 loop is CASSLGSSGYNEQFF. CDR3 in DNA: TGTGCCAGCAGCTTAGGGTCTAGCGGGTACAATGAGCAGTTCTTC.

This clonotype was seen ten or more times. This chain uses TRBV6-1 with TRBJ2-1; D is unresolved. V gave up 7 bases and J gave up 7 bases, with 5 bases separating them. CDR1 and CDR2 from the germline V gene are MNHNS and SASEGT. The CDR3 length is 10 residues. The CDR3 region has the DNA TGTGCCAGCATGGAGAATGAGCAGTTCTTC. As protein: CASMENEQFF.

This clonotype was observed at least ten times. The rearrangement links TRBV12-3 or TRBV12-4 to TRBJ2-4; D is unresolved. The CDR3 has 14 amino acids. V shed 5 bases and J shed 6 bases, with 14 bases lying between them. CDR3 bases: TGTGCCAGCAGTACCCCGACACGAGGAAACATTCAGTACTTC. It is translated as CASSTPTRGNIQYF.

The J gene is TRBJ1-5, the V gene TRBV7-4, with D possibly matching TRBD1 (6 bases). The CDR3 is 16 residues long. CDR1 is SGHVT and CDR2 is SQSDAQ in the germline V gene. Trimming stripped 1 base from V and 3 bases from J, with 13 bases between. In nucleotides, the CDR3 is TGTGCCAGCAGCTTAGAGATAGGGGACATCAATCAGCCCCAGCATTTT. Translation: CASSLEIGDINQPQHF.

The rearrangement joins TRBV29-1 to TRBJ1-1, with D unresolved. Germline assignment: CDR1 SQVTM and CDR2 ANQGSEA. Trimming took off 7 bases at V and 2 bases at J, with 5 bases between the two ends. The CDR3 has 10 amino acids. Here the CDR3 DNA reads TGCAGCGCCGTAAACACTGAAGCTTTCTTT. It translates to CSAVNTEAFF.